The clone carrying this TCR beta chain was seen ten or more times. Its antigen is unidentified. The CDR3 extends over 18 amino acids. The germline gives CDR1 SGDLS, CDR2 YYNGEE. The V end lost 0 bases, the J end lost 0 bases, and 13 bases lay between the germline ends. This record comes from a study of type 1 regulatory T cells. Study in general: This in vitro CD4 product, T-allo10, is enriched for Tr1 cells and alloantigen-specific.

Each CDR3 protein gets one entry after TCRdb re-called the reads with MiXCR. This table holds approximately 3,000 distinct CDR3 sequences, 8% to 8.5% found once. The TCR was taken from a human donor in good health. Sequenced: cultured T cells, either the whole culture or a sorted T cell fraction (not recorded which). This chain links TRBV9 with TRBJ1-6; D might be TRBD1 (5 bases). CDR3 nucleotides: TGTGCCAGCAGCGTAGGTGTCTCGAGGGGCTCCTATAATTCACCCCTCCACTTT. Its translation is CASSVGVSRGSYNSPLHF.